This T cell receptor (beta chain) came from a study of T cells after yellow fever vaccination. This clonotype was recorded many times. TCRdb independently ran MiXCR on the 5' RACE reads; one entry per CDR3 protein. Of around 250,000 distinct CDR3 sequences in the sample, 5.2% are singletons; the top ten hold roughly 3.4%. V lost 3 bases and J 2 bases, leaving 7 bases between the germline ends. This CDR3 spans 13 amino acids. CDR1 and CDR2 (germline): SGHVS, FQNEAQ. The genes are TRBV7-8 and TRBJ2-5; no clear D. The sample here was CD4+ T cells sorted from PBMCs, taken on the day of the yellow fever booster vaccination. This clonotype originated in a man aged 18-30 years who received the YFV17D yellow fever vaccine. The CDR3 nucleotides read TGTGCCAGCAGCTTCGGCGAACAAGAGACCCAGTACTTC. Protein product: CASSFGEQETQYF.